This entry is about one T cell receptor beta chain. Its antigen remains unidentified. No much larger clone exists at a distance of one base, and base qualities are not known. This entry is derived from a study of T cells in localized non-small cell lung cancer (dated by TCRdb to 2018 to 2020). As for the study more broadly: The study examined T cell repertoires in 200 to 300 patients with early-stage NSCLC and compared tumors with uninvolved tumor-adjacent lungs. The cohort consisted of 236 treatment-naive NSCLC patients whose localized lung tumors had been resected. The mean age of the NSCLC patients was about 64 years, with 120 to 150 men and over 100 women. The investigation overall reported the following: A median of 57 of the top 100 tumor clones were detected in paired uninvolved adjacent lung, and around 30 of these tumor clones were also found among the top 100 clones of the paired uninvolved adjacent lung. Longer overall survival was associated with higher T cell density in blood, whereas shorter survival was associated with higher clonality in adjacent lung. Multi-region tumor sequencing was not performed, so intratumor heterogeneity could not be excluded. Since the design was exploratory, TCR variables were selected using unadjusted p-values with no false-discovery rate correction. The highest T cell clonality was observed in uninvolved tumor-adjacent lung, where clonality exceeded that of tumor, suggesting that antigenic responses were more focused in uninvolved tumor-adjacent lung.

Sequences SGHRS (CDR1) and YFSETQ (CDR2) are obtained from the germline V gene. Relative to germline, V is missing 5 bases and J is missing 2 bases, with 5 bases of the junction outside any gene match. Taken from cysteine to phenylalanine, the CDR3 has 17 residues. The retained sequence is limited to the CDR3, 51 bases, with the frame set at the first base. The immunoSEQ Assay was used to sequence TCR beta CDR3 regions from DNA. The paper's processing steps were these. T cell density was computed as TCR beta template counts normalized to usable DNA estimated by amplifying housekeeping genes. Using the preseqR package, richness was estimated by extrapolating to 120,000 templates for tissue samples and 400,000 templates for PBMC samples. Clonality was defined as one minus Pielou's evenness. Tissue-enriched TCRs were identified by differential abundance testing using productive amino-acid clonotypes, minimum total count 5 and alpha 0.1. Repertoire overlap between compartments was quantified with the Jaccard Index and Morisita Overlap Index. TCR beta CDR3s were clustered by GLIPH together with public tetramer-defined viral CDR3s, and at least three viral sequences plus V-gene enrichment were required for viral motifs. TCRdb holds this immuneACCESS table with in-frame rearrangements only. Some clones are missing; in checked studies, unresolved V genes explain under half, and the rest has no known cause. Clone size and V and J calls were adopted from that table, with D and trimming inferred from the DNA. Recorded for this sample are about 52,000 clones; 75% to 90% of them occurred a single time. The ten biggest clones cover 18% of the sample.

At diagnosis, peripheral blood, uninvolved tumor-adjacent lung and tumor were collected and stored as a combination of fresh-frozen and FFPE material. For TCR repertoire profiling, blood samples were analyzed in the form of peripheral blood mononuclear cells. The chain couples TRBV5-1 to TRBJ2-2; 14 central nucleotides agree with TRBD2. This sequence originates from a male donor at least 60 years old with stage III squamous cell lung carcinoma. Sequencing used peripheral blood, obtained before any cancer treatment. Here is the DNA: TGCGCCAGCAGGGGGACTAGCGGGGGCCCCAACACCGGGGAGCTGTTTTTT. It encodes CASRGTSGGPNTGELFF.